This T cell receptor (beta chain) was documented in a study of identical twins' blood T cells. The study's findings and limits: Shared environment remains a possible cause of twin similarity. Twins shared about as many clonotypes as their cloneset sizes predicted.

The CDR3 covers 17 residues. Germline-derived CDR1 and CDR2 are LGHDT and YNNKEL (reference sequence). TCR cDNA libraries came from RNA via a modified published protocol. In TCRdb, the 5' RACE reads were re-called with MiXCR into one record per CDR3 protein. The table has roughly 380,000 distinct CDR3 sequences, roughly 28% seen once. In regard to this clonotype: The antigen remains undetermined. A read error may explain this, as a much larger clone is one base away.

All three twin pairs grew up together with likely shared infections and vaccines. This TCR derives from a woman aged 18-55 years in good health. Sample: PBMCs. The genes are TRBV3-1 and TRBJ1-3; D unclear. The DNA of the CDR3 is TGTGTCAGCAGCCAAGATACGTTGGGGTTCTCTGGAAACACCATATATTTT. This gives the protein CVSSQDTLGFSGNTIYF.